Presented here are 4 T cell receptor beta chains from one specimen sequenced in a study of cytomegalovirus exposure and HLA in healthy donors (dated by TCRdb to about 2017). The library was obtained by the immunoSEQ multiplex PCR assay. The multiplex PCR relied on a mix of 60 forward primers for TCR Vbeta segments and 13 reverse primers for TCR Jbeta segments. In its TCRdb copy, this immuneACCESS table keeps in-frame sequences only and misses some clones. Where compared with another copy, unresolved V genes explain less than half of these, and the others have no known cause. The sample includes about 86,000 clones, with 60% to 80% observed a single time. The ten largest clones add up to 6.2% of the sample. The sample comprised PBMCs. The receptors shown here come from a woman aged 45 to 65 in good health and CMV-seropositive.

CDR3 nucleotides: TGTGCCAGCAGCTTGGGAATAGCGGGAACGTACAATGAGCAGTTCTTC. It translates to CASSLGIAGTYNEQFF. This chain joins TRBV5-8 and TRBJ2-1; 8 nucleotides match TRBD2. Germline V gene sequence: CDR1 SGHTS, CDR2 YDEGEE. Unmatched junction bases numbered 6, after V lost 0 bases and J lost 4 bases. CDR3 size: 16 residues.

This clone has just one count. The V call is TRBV6-5, the J call TRBJ2-1, with TRBD1 identical over 7 bases. Germline loops: CDR1 MNHEY, CDR2 SVGAGI. This CDR3 contains 14 residues. With 6 bases clipped from V and 0 bases from J, the junction kept 2 bases outside the gene matches. The DNA for the CDR3 is TGTGCCAGCAGAGGACAGGCCTCCTACAATGAGCAGTTCTTC. Its translation is CASRGQASYNEQFF.

The chain uses TRBV11-2 and TRBJ1-2; 9 bases line up with TRBD1. In germline, CDR1 is SGHAT, CDR2 FQNNGV. The junction had 8 bases not matched to a gene; V was cut back by 6 bases and J by 3 bases. The CDR3 runs 15 residues. The CDR3 region is CASSSYRGRDYGYTF. DNA of the CDR3: TGTGCCAGCAGTTCCTACAGGGGGCGGGACTATGGCTACACCTTC.

The J gene is TRBJ1-2, the V gene TRBV5-6; the D gene is possibly TRBD1 (5 bases). Germline loops: CDR1 SGHDT, CDR2 YYEEEE. The V and J ends lost 4 bases and 4 bases respectively, with 17 bases between them. The CDR3 is 15 amino acids. The CDR3, as DNA: TGTGCCAGCAGCATGACAGAAGCCTTACGCTATGGCTACACCTTC. It codes for CASSMTEALRYGYTF. Full variable domain (rest looked up from reference TRBV5-6 and TRBJ1-2): DAGVTQSPTHLIKTRGQQVTLRCSPKSGHDTVSWYQQALGQGPQFIFQYYEEEERQRGNFPDRFSGHQFPNYSSELNVNALLLGDSALYLCASSMTEALRYGYTFGSGTRLTVV.